This TCR beta chain came from a study of monozygotic twins with inflammatory bowel disease. TCRdb reanalyzed the 5' RACE reads, giving one entry per CDR3 protein sequence and no DNA. This sample's clone table lists around 410,000 distinct CDR3 sequences. CDR1 and CDR2 (germline): KGHSH, LQKENI. The CDR3 is 19 residues long. Total RNA from whole blood was isolated with no T cell sorting. Specimen: blood. This sequence joins TRBV18 and TRBJ2-5; the D call of TRBD2 rests on TCRdb alone, since no DNA is present to check it. This clonotype was sampled from a human donor with ulcerative colitis or Crohn's disease, or a healthy co-twin of an affected twin (not recorded which). Here the CDR3 reads CASSPNPLGLADLQETQYF.